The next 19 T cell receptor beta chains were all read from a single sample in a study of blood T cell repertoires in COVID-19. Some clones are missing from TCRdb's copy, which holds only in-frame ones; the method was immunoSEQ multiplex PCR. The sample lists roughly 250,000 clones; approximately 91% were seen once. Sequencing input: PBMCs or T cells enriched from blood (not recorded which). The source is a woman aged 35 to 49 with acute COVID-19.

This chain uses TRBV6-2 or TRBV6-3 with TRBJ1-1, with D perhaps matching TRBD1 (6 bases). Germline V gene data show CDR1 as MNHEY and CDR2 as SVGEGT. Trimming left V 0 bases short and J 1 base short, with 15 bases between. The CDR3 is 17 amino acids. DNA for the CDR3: TGTGCCAGCAGTTACTCGAGGCAGGGGCGTAAGAACACTGAAGCTTTCTTT. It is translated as CASSYSRQGRKNTEAFF.

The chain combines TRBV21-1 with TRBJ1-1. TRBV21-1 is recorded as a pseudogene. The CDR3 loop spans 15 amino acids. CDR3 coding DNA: TGTGCCAGCAGCAAAGGAGGAAGGATCACCGCTGAAGCTTTCTTT. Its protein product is CASSKGGRITAEAFF.

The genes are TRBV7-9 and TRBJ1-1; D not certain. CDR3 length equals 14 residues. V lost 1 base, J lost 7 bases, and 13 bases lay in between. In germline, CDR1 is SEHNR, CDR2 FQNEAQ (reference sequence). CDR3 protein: CASSLDSSALEAFF. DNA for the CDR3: TGTGCCAGCAGCTTAGACAGTTCAGCCCTTGAAGCTTTCTTT.

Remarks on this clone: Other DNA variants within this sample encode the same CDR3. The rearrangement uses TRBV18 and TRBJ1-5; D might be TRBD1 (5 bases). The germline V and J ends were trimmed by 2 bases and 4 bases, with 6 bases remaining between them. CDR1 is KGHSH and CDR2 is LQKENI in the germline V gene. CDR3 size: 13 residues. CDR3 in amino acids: CASSPSGNQPQHF. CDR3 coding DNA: TGTGCCAGCTCACCATCAGGGAATCAGCCCCAGCATTTT.

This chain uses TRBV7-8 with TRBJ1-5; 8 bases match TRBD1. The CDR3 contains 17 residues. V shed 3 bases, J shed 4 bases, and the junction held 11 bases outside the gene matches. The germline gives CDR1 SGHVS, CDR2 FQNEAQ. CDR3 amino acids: CASSFASGTGVNQPQHF. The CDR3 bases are TGTGCCAGCAGCTTCGCCTCCGGGACAGGCGTAAATCAGCCCCAGCATTTT.

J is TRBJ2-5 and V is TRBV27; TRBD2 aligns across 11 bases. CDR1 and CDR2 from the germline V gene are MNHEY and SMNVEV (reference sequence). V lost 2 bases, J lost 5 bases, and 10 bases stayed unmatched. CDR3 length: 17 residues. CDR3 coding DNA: TGTGCCAGCAGTTTAGTACTAGCGGGAGACCCTAGGGAGACCCAGTACTTC. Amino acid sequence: CASSLVLAGDPRETQYF.

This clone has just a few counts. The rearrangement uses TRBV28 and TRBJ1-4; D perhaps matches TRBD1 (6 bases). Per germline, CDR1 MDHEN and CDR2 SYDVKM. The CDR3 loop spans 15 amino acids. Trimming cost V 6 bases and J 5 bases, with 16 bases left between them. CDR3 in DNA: TGTGCCAGCAGCTTACAGGGCTATGGGAATGAAAAACTGTTTTTT. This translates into CASSLQGYGNEKLFF.

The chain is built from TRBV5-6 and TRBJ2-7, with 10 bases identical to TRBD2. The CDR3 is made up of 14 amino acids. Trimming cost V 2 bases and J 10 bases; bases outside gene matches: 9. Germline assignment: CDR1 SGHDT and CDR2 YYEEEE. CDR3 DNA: TGTGCCAGCAGCTTCGGACTAGCGGTACAAGTTCAGTACTTC. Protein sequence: CASSFGLAVQVQYF.

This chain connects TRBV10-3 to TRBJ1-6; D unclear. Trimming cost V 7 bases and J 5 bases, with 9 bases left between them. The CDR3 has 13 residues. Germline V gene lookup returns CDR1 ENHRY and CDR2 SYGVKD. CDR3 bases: TGTGCCATCAAAGCGGCAGATAATTCACCCCTCCACTTT. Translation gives CAIKAADNSPLHF.

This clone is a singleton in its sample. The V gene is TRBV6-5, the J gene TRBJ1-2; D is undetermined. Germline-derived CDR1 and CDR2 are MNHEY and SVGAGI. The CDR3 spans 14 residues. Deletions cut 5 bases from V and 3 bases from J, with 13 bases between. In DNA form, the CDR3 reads TGTGCCAGCAGTCCCCTGCCCCAGTACTATGGCTACACCTTC. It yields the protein CASSPLPQYYGYTF.

The DNA for the CDR3 is TGTGCCAGCAGTGAACTCAATGAGCAGTTCTTC. Translation gives CASSELNEQFF. The chain employs TRBV6-1 and TRBJ2-1; D remains ambiguous. The CDR3 loop spans 11 amino acids. V shed 2 bases and J shed 6 bases, with 2 bases lying between them. Germline V gives CDR1 MNHNS, CDR2 SASEGT.

DNA of the CDR3: TGTGCCACCAGTGATTTGAGGACAAAAGAAGAGACCCAGTACTTC. Its translation: CATSDLRTKEETQYF. This rearrangement joins TRBV24-1 to TRBJ2-5, with a weak D call TRBD1 (5 bases). CDR3 length equals 15 residues. Germline loops: CDR1 KGHDR, CDR2 SFDVKD. Trimming removed 0 bases at V and 3 bases at J, with 10 bases between.

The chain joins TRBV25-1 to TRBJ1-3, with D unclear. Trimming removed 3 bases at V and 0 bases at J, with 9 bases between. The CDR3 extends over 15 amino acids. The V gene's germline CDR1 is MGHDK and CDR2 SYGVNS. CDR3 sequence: CASSDSGLSGNTIYF. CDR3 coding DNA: TGTGCCAGCAGTGATTCAGGCCTCTCTGGAAACACCATATATTTT.

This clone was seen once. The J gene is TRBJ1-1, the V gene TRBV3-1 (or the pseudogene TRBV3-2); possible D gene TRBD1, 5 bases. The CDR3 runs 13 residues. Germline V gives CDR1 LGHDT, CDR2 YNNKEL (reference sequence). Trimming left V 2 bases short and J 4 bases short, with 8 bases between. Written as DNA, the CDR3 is TGTGCCAGCAGCCAACGCGGGGGCACTGAAGCTTTCTTT. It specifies CASSQRGGTEAFF.

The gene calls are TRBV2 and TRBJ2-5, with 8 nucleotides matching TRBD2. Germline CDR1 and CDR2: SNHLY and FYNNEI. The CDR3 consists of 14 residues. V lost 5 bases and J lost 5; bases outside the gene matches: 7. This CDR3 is CASSPGGASETQYF. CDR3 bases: TGTGCCAGCAGTCCCGGGGGGGCCTCGGAGACCCAGTACTTC. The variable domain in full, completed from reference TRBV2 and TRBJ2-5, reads EPEVTQTPSHQVTQMGQEVILRCVPISNHLYFYWYRQILGQKVEFLVSFYNNEISEKSEIFDDQFSVERPDGSNFTLKIRSTKLEDSAMYFCASSPGGASETQYFGPGTRLLVL.

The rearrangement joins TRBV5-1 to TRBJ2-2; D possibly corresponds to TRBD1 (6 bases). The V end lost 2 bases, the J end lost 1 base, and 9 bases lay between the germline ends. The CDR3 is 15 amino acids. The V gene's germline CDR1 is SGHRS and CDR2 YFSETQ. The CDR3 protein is CASSFTGRNTGELFF. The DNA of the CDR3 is TGCGCCAGCAGCTTTACAGGGAGGAACACCGGGGAGCTGTTTTTT.

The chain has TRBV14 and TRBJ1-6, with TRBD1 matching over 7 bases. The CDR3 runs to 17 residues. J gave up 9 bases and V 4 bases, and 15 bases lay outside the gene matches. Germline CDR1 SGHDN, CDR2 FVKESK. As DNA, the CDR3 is TGTGCCAGCAGCCGGGCCGTATCTAGGGCAGGGGGTTCACCCCTCCACTTT. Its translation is CASSRAVSRAGGSPLHF.

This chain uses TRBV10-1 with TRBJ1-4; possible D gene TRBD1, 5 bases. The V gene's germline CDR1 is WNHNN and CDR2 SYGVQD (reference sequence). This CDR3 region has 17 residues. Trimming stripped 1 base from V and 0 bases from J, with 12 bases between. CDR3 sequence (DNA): TGCGCCAGCAGTGAGTACAGGACTATTACAACTAATGAAAAACTGTTTTTT. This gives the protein CASSEYRTITTNEKLFF.

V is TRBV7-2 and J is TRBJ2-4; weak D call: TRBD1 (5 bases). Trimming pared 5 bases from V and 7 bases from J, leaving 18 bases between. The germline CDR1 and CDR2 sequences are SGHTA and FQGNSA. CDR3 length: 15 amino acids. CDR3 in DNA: TGTGCCAGCAGCAAATCTCCAGGGTCTTTGAACATTCAGTACTTC. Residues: CASSKSPGSLNIQYF.